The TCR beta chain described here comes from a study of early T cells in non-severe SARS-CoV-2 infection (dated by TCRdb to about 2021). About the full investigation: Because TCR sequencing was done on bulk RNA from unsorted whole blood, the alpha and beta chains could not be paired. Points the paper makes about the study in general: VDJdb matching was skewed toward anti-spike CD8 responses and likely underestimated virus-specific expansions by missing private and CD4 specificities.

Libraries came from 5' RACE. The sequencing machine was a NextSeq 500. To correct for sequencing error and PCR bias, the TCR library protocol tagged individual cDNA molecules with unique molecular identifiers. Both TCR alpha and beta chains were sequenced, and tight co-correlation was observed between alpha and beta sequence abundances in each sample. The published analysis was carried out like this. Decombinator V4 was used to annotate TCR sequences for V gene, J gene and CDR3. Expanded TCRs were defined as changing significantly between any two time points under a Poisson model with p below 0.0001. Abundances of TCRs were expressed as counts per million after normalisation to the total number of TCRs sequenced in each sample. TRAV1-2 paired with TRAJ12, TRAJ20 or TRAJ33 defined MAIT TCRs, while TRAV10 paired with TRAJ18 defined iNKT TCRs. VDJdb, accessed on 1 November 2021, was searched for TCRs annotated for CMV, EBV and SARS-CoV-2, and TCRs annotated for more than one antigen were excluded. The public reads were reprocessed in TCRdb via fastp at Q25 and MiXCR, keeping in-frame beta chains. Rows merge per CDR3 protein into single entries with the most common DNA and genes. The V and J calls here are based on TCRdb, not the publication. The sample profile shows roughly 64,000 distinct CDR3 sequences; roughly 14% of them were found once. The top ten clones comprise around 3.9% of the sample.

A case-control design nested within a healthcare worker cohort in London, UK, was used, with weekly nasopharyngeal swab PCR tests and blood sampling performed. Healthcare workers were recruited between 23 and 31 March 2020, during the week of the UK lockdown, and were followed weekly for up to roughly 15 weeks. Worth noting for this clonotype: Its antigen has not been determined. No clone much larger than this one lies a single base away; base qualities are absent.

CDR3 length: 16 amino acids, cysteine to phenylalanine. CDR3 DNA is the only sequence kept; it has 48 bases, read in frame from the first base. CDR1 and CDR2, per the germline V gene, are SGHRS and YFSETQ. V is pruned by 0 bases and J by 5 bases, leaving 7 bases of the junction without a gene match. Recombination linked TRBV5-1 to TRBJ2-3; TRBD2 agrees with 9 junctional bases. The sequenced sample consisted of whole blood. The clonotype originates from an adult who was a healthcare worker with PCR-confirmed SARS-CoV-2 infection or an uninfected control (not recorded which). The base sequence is TGCGCCAGCAGCTTGGCCCCTAGCGGGGATGGAGATACGCAGTATTTT. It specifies CASSLAPSGDGDTQYF.